These 29 T cell receptor beta chains were all obtained from the same sample, sequenced in a study of blood T cell repertoires in COVID-19. Sequencing was performed with immunoSEQ multiplex PCR; in TCRdb, only in-frame clones are kept and a portion is missing. This table has some 110,000 clones, approximately 85% appearing once. The sample taken for sequencing was peripheral blood. These receptors came from a woman over 75 with COVID-19, enrolled during active disease.

This clone has only one observation. The same CDR3 is also encoded by other DNA sequences in this sample. The rearrangement links TRBV6-6 to TRBJ2-7; 7 bases match TRBD2. Looked up from germline, CDR1 is MNHNY and CDR2 is SVGAGI (reference sequence). The CDR3 has 14 residues. V was clipped by 6 bases and J by 0 bases; unmatched bases: 5. The CDR3 DNA follows: TGTGCCAGCAGAACCGGGACTAACTCCTACGAGCAGTACTTC. Its protein is CASRTGTNSYEQYF.

The sample holds a few counts of this clone. The V call is TRBV29-1, the J call TRBJ2-6, with 8 bases matching TRBD1. Germline trimming cut 6 bases from V and 4 bases from J; bases unmatched to any gene: 8. CDR3 length: 15 amino acids. Germline V gene sequence: CDR1 SQVTM, CDR2 ANQGSEA. The CDR3 protein is CSVLQGAVGANVLTF. Written as DNA, the CDR3 is TGCAGCGTACTCCAGGGGGCGGTGGGGGCCAACGTCCTGACTTTC.

The chain links TRBV6-5 to TRBJ2-7; D gene unclear. CDR1 and CDR2 from the germline V gene are MNHEY and SVGAGI. Trimming cost V 4 bases and J 3 bases, with 4 bases left between them. The CDR3 has 11 residues. CDR3 sequence reads: CASSFSYEQYF. The CDR3 nucleotides read TGTGCCAGCAGTTTCAGCTACGAGCAGTACTTC.

The chain couples TRBV7-9 to TRBJ2-1, with TRBD2 matching 12 bases. This CDR3 comprises 15 residues. V dropped 3 bases and J dropped 4; count of bases not matched to a gene: 1. The germline V gene encodes CDR1 SEHNR and CDR2 FQNEAQ (reference sequence). CDR3: CASSLGTSGYNEQFF. The CDR3 nucleotides are TGTGCCAGCAGCTTGGGGACTAGCGGGTACAATGAGCAGTTCTTC.

This clone was counted only a few times. This chain uses TRBV27 with TRBJ2-7; D is undetermined. This CDR3 has 12 residues. V gave up 6 bases and J gave up 7 bases, with 13 bases separating them. Per germline, CDR1 MNHEY and CDR2 SMNVEV (reference sequence). The chain's CDR3 is CASSQNREEQYF. In DNA, the CDR3 is TGTGCCAGCAGCCAAAATCGAGAGGAGCAGTACTTC.

This chain joins TRBV7-2 and TRBJ1-5; D is unclear. V shed 2 bases and J shed 6 bases, with 8 bases lying between them. The V gene's germline CDR1 is SGHTA and CDR2 FQGNSA. The CDR3 contains 13 residues. The CDR3 nucleotides read TGTGCCAGCAGCTTAATTCTCGGTCAGCCCCAGCATTTT. Translated: CASSLILGQPQHF.

The V call is TRBV5-1, the J call TRBJ1-2, with 8 bases lining up with TRBD1. With V trimmed by 4 bases and J by 4 bases, 6 bases remained unmatched. The CDR3 has 14 residues. Germline V gene sequence: CDR1 SGHRS, CDR2 YFSETQ. The CDR3 sequence is CASSTGQGSYGYTF. In DNA, the CDR3 is TGCGCCAGCAGCACAGGACAGGGTTCCTATGGCTACACCTTC.

The rearrangement uses TRBV7-8 and TRBJ2-3; the D gene is possibly TRBD1 (6 bases). V gave up 5 bases and J gave up 1 base, with 19 bases separating them. There are 17 residues in the CDR3. Germline CDR1 reads SGHVS; CDR2 reads FQNEAQ. The CDR3 DNA reads TGTGCCAGCAGCCCCGCTCGGTTGGCAGGGGGCACAGATACGCAGTATTTT. Its translation: CASSPARLAGGTDTQYF.

J is TRBJ1-2 and V is TRBV19; 7 positions agree with TRBD1. V dropped 6 bases and J dropped 5; count of bases not matched to a gene: 18. The CDR3 contains 17 residues. In germline, CDR1 is LNHDA, CDR2 SQIVND (reference sequence). CDR3 region: CASRPSREAGGQYGYTF. The CDR3 coding sequence is TGTGCCAGTAGACCCTCTCGCGAGGCAGGGGGTCAATATGGCTACACCTTC.

The chain carries TRBV2 and TRBJ1-2; 10 bases match TRBD1. This CDR3 contains 12 residues. V was clipped by 8 bases and J by 8 bases; unmatched bases: 5. Germline-derived CDR1 and CDR2 are SNHLY and FYNNEI. The CDR3: CASGTGEGGYTF. The CDR3 bases are TGTGCCAGCGGGACAGGGGAGGGCGGCTACACCTTC.

The V and J genes are TRBV25-1 and TRBJ1-2, with 9 bases identical to TRBD1. The CDR3 totals 14 residues. The V gene end was trimmed by 7 bases and the J gene end by 8 bases; junction bases not matched to a gene: 11. CDR1 is MGHDK, CDR2 SYGVNS, per germline. The CDR3 nucleotides read TGTGCCAGCACAGGACAGGGGCGTTCCGGGGGCTACACCTTC. Protein sequence: CASTGQGRSGGYTF.

V and J are TRBV5-5 and TRBJ2-2, with 8 nucleotides matching TRBD1. The germline V gene has CDR1 SGHKS and CDR2 YYEKEE (reference sequence). The CDR3 runs 15 residues. The trim removed 5 bases at V and 7 bases at J, leaving 10 bases unmatched. CDR3 loop: CASRRQGTFSGELFF. CDR3 bases: TGTGCCAGCAGGAGACAGGGGACGTTCAGCGGGGAGCTGTTTTTT.

This clone was seen more than once but under ten times. This chain joins TRBV7-8 and TRBJ2-5, with 15 bases lining up with TRBD2. The CDR3 contains 16 residues. Germline V gives CDR1 SGHVS, CDR2 FQNEAQ. With V trimmed by 8 bases and J by 5 bases, 9 bases remained unmatched. CDR3 DNA: TGTGCCAGCTCAGTTGTCGGACTAGCGGGAGGGGAGACCCAGTACTTC. Protein product: CASSVVGLAGGETQYF. The full variable domain, rest sourced from reference TRBV7-8 and TRBJ2-5, is GAGVSQSPRYKVAKRGQDVALRCDPISGHVSLFWYQQALGQGPEFLTYFQNEAQLDKSGLPSDRFFAERPEGSVSTLKIQRTQQEDSAVYLCASSVVGLAGGETQYFGPGTRLLVL.

This clone was counted a single time. V gene TRBV7-3 combines with J gene TRBJ2-2; maybe TRBD1 (6 bases). The germline V and J ends were trimmed by 6 bases and 0 bases, with 8 bases remaining between them. CDR3 size: 14 residues. Germline values: CDR1 SGHTA, CDR2 FQGTGA. This chain's CDR3 is CASREGANTGELFF. CDR3 sequence (DNA): TGTGCCAGCAGAGAGGGGGCGAACACCGGGGAGCTGTTTTTT.

The gene calls are TRBV5-1 and TRBJ1-5; the D gene is possibly TRBD1 (6 bases). V was clipped by 5 bases and J by 0 bases, with 12 bases between them. There are 15 residues in the CDR3. Germline V gene data show CDR1 as SGHRS and CDR2 as YFSETQ. CDR3 region: CASSWGQGSNQPQHF. The CDR3 nucleotides are TGCGCCAGCAGTTGGGGACAAGGTAGCAATCAGCCCCAGCATTTT.

V usage is TRBV7-8 and J usage is TRBJ1-1, with no clear D. The V gene lost 2 bases and the J gene lost 4 bases, with 17 bases spanning the gap. The CDR3 runs 16 residues. Germline CDR1 SGHVS, CDR2 FQNEAQ. The CDR3 bases are TGTGCCAGCAGCTTAAACCCCGTAGGAGTCGGCACTGAAGCTTTCTTT. Its protein product is CASSLNPVGVGTEAFF.

The rearrangement links TRBV5-8 to TRBJ1-1; weak D call: TRBD1 (5 bases). V shed 4 bases and J shed 2 bases, with 18 bases lying between them. CDR1 SGHTS and CDR2 YDEGEE come from the germline V gene. The length of the CDR3 is 16 residues. The CDR3 loop reads CASSGSLTTANTEAFF. DNA for the CDR3: TGTGCCAGCAGCGGGTCACTTACGACAGCTAACACTGAAGCTTTCTTT.

This clone was seen more than once but under ten times. Germline and junction disagree at one end, which may indicate a read error. The gene calls are TRBV7-2 and TRBJ2-7; maybe TRBD2 (6 bases). The CDR3 contains 14 residues. Germline V lookup: CDR1 SGHTA, CDR2 FQGNSA. The CDR3 spells CASSSGSWGDPWIF. CDR3 in DNA: TGTGCCAGCAGCTCAGGGTCCTGGGGGGACCCCTGGATATTC.

The genes are TRBV4-1 and TRBJ2-1, with TRBD2 matching over 9 bases. CDR1 is MGHRA, CDR2 YSYEKL, per germline. V was clipped by 4 bases and J by 10 bases; unmatched bases: 8. CDR3 length: 14 amino acids. The CDR3 reads CASSLLAGVEEQFF. The DNA for the CDR3 is TGCGCCAGCAGCCTATTAGCGGGGGTAGAGGAGCAGTTCTTC.

This chain connects TRBV25-1 to TRBJ2-2, with 14 bases matching TRBD2. CDR1 and CDR2 (germline): MGHDK, SYGVNS. CDR3 length equals 17 residues. V lost 2 bases, J lost 5 bases, and 4 bases stayed unmatched. This CDR3 reads CASSEAGLAGATGELFF. The CDR3 coding sequence is TGTGCCAGCAGTGAAGCGGGACTAGCGGGAGCTACCGGGGAGCTGTTTTTT.

The chain joins TRBV6-4 to TRBJ2-5; D perhaps matches TRBD2 (6 bases). Germline assignment: CDR1 MRHNA and CDR2 SNTAGT. The CDR3 totals 13 residues. The germline V and J ends were trimmed by 4 bases and 5 bases, with 11 bases remaining between them. For the CDR3, the DNA is TGTGCCAGCAGTGTGGGACTGGGGGAGACCCAGTACTTC. This translates into CASSVGLGETQYF.

This clone occurred once. This chain uses TRBV25-1 with TRBJ2-3, with D uncertain. Germline CDR1 and CDR2: MGHDK and SYGVNS. The CDR3 is 13 residues long. Trimming left V 7 bases short and J 2 bases short, with 10 bases between. In DNA form, the CDR3 reads TGTGCCAGCAATCACGCGAACACAGATACGCAGTATTTT. It yields the protein CASNHANTDTQYF.

V and J are TRBV5-1 and TRBJ2-1; TRBD2 aligns across 12 bases. The length of the CDR3 is 19 residues. Germline loops: CDR1 SGHRS, CDR2 YFSETQ. Germline trimming cut 4 bases from V and 1 base from J; bases unmatched to any gene: 12. Here the CDR3 reads CASSRSSGRAGGSYNEQFF. Here the CDR3 DNA reads TGCGCCAGCAGCCGATCTAGCGGGAGGGCCGGTGGATCCTACAATGAGCAGTTCTTC.

J is TRBJ2-1 and V is TRBV27; perhaps TRBD2 as D (7 bases). The CDR3 length is 15 residues. From germline, CDR1 is MNHEY and CDR2 SMNVEV (reference sequence). Between the trimmed V and J ends, which lost 3 bases and 4 bases, there was a span of 13 bases. The CDR3 reads CASSFTGGRYNEQFF. The CDR3 DNA follows: TGTGCCAGCAGTTTTACGGGGGGCAGATACAATGAGCAGTTCTTC.

The chain links TRBV2 to TRBJ2-7; D perhaps matches TRBD1 (6 bases). Trimming took 10 bases from V and 0 from J, leaving 13 bases between them. In germline, CDR1 is SNHLY, CDR2 FYNNEI. This CDR3 contains 13 residues. CDR3 DNA: TGTGCCACCGCCCGGACAGACTCCTACGAGCAGTACTTC. Its protein product is CATARTDSYEQYF.

This chain uses TRBV27 with TRBJ2-7; tentatively, D is TRBD2 (6 bases). Per the germline V gene, CDR1 is MNHEY and CDR2 is SMNVEV (reference sequence). The CDR3 totals 13 residues. V gave up 7 bases and J gave up 2 bases, with 12 bases separating them. The CDR3 sequence: CASMRREAYEQYF. The CDR3 DNA follows: TGTGCCAGCATGAGGCGGGAAGCCTACGAGCAGTACTTC.

V is TRBV18 and J is TRBJ2-3, with D unresolved. Per germline, CDR1 KGHSH and CDR2 LQKENI. This CDR3 is built from 12 residues. Trimming took 3 bases from V and 3 from J, leaving 4 bases between them. In nucleotides, the CDR3 is TGTGCCAGCTCACCTGCGACAGATACGCAGTATTTT. Encoded protein: CASSPATDTQYF. Looking up the rest from reference TRBV18 and TRBJ2-3 gives the full variable domain: NAGVMQNPRHLVRRRGQEARLRCSPMKGHSHVYWYRQLPEEGLKFMVYLQKENIIDESGMPKERFSAEFPKEGPSILRIQQVVRGDSAAYFCASSPATDTQYFGPGTRLTVL.

The chain uses TRBV4-1 and TRBJ1-5; D perhaps matches TRBD1 (6 bases). Germline V lookup: CDR1 MGHRA, CDR2 YSYEKL. The CDR3 has 16 residues. V lost 3 bases, J lost 0 bases, and 12 bases lay in between. CDR3: CASSHRTDYSNQPQHF. CDR3 DNA: TGCGCCAGCAGCCACCGGACAGATTATAGCAATCAGCCCCAGCATTTT.

This clone was recorded a few times. The V and J genes are TRBV6-2 or TRBV6-3 and TRBJ2-3, with 11 bases fitting TRBD2. CDR3 size: 15 residues. Germline values: CDR1 MNHEY, CDR2 SVGEGT. V dropped 8 bases and J dropped 3; count of bases not matched to a gene: 7. CDR3 region: CASGLTSGITDTQYF. The CDR3 region has the DNA TGTGCCAGCGGCCTGACTAGCGGGATAACAGATACGCAGTATTTT.